The clone carrying this T cell receptor (beta chain) was observed many times. The antigen remains unidentified. Assembly of TCR beta libraries relied on iRepertoire HTBI primers together with Arm-PCR of CDR3 regions. MiXCR, run by TCRdb on the multiplex PCR reads, gives a single entry per CDR3 protein. The sample yields approximately 290,000 distinct CDR3 sequences, 22% seen once. This sample is part of a study of regulatory T cells in long-lasting Graves disease. The study, taken as a whole, reports: Owing to a sample size that was small, accuracy may have been reduced. New patients shared some 980 public clonotypes, and persistent patients shared more, with 2,741. Examination was confined to peripheral blood, excluding thyroid tissue. Segments TRBV28, TRBJ1-2 and TRBJ2-5 showed preferential usage in persistent disease.

Documented time point: persistent/refractory GD, antithyroid drugs over 5 years with positive TRAb. PBMC-derived RNA was used for the TCR library. There are 15 residues in the CDR3. Trimming cost V 4 bases and J 4 bases; bases outside gene matches: 8. Looked up from germline, CDR1 is MNHEY and CDR2 is SVGEGT. The input for sequencing was peripheral blood mononuclear cells (PBMCs), taken when the disease was refractory, from a patient treated with antithyroid drugs. This rearrangement joins TRBV6-2 or TRBV6-3 to TRBJ2-7; 9 bases agree with TRBD1. The receptor comes from a female donor with Graves disease. For the CDR3, the DNA is TGTGCCAGCAGTTCCCCCCCGGGACAGGGATACGAGCAGTACTTC. This gives the protein CASSSPPGQGYEQYF.